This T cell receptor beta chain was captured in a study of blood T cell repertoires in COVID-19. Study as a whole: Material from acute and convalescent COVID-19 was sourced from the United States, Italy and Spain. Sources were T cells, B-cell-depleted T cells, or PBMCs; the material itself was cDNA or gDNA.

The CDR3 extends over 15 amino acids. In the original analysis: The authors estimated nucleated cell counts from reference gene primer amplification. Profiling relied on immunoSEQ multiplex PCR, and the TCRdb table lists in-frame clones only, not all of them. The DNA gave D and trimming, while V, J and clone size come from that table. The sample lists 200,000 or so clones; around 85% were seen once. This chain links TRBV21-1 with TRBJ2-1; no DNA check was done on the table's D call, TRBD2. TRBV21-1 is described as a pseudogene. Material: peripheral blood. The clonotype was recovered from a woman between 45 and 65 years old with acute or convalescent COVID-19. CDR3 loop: CASSKGLAGPNEQFF. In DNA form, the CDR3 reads TGTGCCAGCAGCAAGGGACTAGCGGGACCCAATGAGCAGTTCTTC.